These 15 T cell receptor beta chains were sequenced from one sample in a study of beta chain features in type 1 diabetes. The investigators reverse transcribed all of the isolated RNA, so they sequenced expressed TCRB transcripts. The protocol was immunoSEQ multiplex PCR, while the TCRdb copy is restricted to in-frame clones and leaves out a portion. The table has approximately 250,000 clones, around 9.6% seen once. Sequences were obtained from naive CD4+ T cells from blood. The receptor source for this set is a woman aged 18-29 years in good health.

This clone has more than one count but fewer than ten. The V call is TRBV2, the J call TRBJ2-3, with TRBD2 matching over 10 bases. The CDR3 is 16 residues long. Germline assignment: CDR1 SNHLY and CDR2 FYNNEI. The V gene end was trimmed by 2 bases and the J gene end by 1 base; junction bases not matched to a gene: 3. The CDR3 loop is CASSEIAGGRTDTQYF. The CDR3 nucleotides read TGTGCCAGCAGTGAAATAGCGGGAGGTCGCACAGATACGCAGTATTTT.

The CDR3 DNA is TGTGCCTGGAGTGTCAAAGAGGATTCACCCCTCCACTTT. This gives the protein CAWSVKEDSPLHF. The V call is TRBV30, the J call TRBJ1-6, with D unresolved. Germline V gene lookup returns CDR1 GTSNPN and CDR2 SVGIG (reference sequence). This CDR3 is 13 amino acids long. The ends were cut back, 0 bases at V and 8 bases at J, with 8 bases in the middle.

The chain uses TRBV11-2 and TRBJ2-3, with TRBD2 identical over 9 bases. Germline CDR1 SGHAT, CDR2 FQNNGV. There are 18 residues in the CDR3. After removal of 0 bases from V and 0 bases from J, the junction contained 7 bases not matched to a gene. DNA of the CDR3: TGTGCCAGCAGCTTAGATCGCCCCAGCGGGAGGAGCACAGATACGCAGTATTTT. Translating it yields CASSLDRPSGRSTDTQYF.

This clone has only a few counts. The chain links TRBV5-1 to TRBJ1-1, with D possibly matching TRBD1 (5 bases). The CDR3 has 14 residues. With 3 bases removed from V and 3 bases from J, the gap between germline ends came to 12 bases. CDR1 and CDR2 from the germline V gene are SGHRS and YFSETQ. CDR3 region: CASSYSVGDTEAFF. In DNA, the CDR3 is TGCGCCAGCAGCTATTCAGTAGGGGACACTGAAGCTTTCTTT.

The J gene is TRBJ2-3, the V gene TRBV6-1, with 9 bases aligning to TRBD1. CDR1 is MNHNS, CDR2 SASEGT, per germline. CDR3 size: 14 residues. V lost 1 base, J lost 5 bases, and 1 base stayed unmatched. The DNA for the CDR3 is TGTGCCAGCAGTGAAGGGACAGGGGAAGATACGCAGTATTTT. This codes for CASSEGTGEDTQYF.

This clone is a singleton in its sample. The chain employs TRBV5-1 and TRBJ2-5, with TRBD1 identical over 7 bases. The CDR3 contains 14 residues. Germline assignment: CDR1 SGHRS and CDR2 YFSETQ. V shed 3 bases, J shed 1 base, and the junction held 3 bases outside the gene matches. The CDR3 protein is CASSSRDSQETQYF. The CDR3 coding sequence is TGCGCCAGCAGCTCACGGGACAGCCAAGAGACCCAGTACTTC.

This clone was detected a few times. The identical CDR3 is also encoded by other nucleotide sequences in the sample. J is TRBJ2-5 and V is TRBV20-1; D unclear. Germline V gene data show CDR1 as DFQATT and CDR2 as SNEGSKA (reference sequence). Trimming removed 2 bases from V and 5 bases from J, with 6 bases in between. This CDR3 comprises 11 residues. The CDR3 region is CSARLVETQYF. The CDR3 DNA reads TGCAGTGCTAGACTAGTTGAGACCCAGTACTTC.

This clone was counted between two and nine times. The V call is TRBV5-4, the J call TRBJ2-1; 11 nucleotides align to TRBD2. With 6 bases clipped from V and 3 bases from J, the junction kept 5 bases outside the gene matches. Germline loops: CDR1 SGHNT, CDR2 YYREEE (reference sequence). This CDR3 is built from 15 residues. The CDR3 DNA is TGTGCCAGCAACCGGGGGACTAGCGGCTACAATGAGCAGTTCTTC. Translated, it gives CASNRGTSGYNEQFF. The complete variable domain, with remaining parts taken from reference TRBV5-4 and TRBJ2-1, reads ETGVTQSPTHLIKTRGQQVTLRCSSQSGHNTVSWYQQALGQGPQFIFQYYREEENGRGNFPPRFSGLQFPNYSSELNVNALELDDSALYLCASNRGTSGYNEQFFGPGTRLTVL.

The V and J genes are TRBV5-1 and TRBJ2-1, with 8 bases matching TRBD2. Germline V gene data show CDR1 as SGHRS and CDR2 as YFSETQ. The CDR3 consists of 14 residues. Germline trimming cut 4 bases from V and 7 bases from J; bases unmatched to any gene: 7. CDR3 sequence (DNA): TGCGCCAGCAGCAGCGGGAGTTCGGTAAATGAGCAGTTCTTC. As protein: CASSSGSSVNEQFF.

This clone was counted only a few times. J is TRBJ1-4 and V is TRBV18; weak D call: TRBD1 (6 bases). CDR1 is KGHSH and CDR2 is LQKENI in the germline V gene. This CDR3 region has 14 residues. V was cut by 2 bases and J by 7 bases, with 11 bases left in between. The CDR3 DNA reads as TGTGCCAGCTCACCAGCCAGGGGAAGTGAAAAACTGTTTTTT. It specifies CASSPARGSEKLFF.

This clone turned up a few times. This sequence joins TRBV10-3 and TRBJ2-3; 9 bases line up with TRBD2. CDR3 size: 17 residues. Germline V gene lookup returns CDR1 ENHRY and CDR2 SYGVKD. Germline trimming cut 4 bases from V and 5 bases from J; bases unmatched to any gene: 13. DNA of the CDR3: TGTGCCATCAGTGGCATGTCGGCGGGAGGGCTAGAAGATACGCAGTATTTT. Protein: CAISGMSAGGLEDTQYF.

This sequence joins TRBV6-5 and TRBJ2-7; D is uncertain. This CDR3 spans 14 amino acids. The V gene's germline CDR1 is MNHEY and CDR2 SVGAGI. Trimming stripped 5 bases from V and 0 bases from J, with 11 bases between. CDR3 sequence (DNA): TGTGCCAGCAGTCCACTTCGTTCCTCCTACGAGCAGTACTTC. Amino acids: CASSPLRSSYEQYF.

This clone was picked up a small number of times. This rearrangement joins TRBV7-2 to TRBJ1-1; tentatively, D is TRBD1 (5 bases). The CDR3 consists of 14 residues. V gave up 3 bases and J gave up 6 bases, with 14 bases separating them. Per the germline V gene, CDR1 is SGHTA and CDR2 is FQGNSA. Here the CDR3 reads CASSFSFRGAEAFF. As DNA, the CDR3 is TGTGCCAGCAGCTTCTCTTTTAGGGGTGCTGAAGCTTTCTTT.

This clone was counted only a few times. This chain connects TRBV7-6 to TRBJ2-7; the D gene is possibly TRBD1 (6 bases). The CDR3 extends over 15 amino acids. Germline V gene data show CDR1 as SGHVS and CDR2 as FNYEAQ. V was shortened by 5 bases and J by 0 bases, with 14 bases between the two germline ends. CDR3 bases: TGTGCCAGCAGCCCAACCTCCAGGGGCTCCTACGAGCAGTACTTC. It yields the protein CASSPTSRGSYEQYF.

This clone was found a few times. The CDR3 DNA reads as TGCGCCAGCAGCTCCGGTAGCAATCAGCCCCAGCATTTT. The encoded protein is CASSSGSNQPQHF. V and J are TRBV5-1 and TRBJ1-5, with no clear D. The CDR3 is made up of 13 amino acids. V was trimmed by 3 bases and J by 0 bases, leaving 4 bases between them. Germline V lookup: CDR1 SGHRS, CDR2 YFSETQ.